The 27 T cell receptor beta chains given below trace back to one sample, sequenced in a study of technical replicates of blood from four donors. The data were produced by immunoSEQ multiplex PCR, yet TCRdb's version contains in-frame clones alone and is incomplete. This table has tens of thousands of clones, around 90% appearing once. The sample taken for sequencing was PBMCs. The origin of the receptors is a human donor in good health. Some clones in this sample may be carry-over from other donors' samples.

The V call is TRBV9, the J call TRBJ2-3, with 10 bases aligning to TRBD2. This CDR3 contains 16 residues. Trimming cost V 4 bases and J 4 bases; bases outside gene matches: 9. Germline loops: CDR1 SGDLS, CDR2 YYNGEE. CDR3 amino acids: CASSPQAGGLPDTQYF. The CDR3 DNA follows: TGTGCCAGCAGCCCCCAAGCGGGAGGGCTGCCAGATACGCAGTATTTT.

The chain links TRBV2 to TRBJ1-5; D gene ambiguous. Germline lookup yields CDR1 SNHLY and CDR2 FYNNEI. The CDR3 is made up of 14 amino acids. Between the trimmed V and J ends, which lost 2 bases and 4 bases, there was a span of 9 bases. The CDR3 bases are TGTGCCAGCAGTGAACGAGGGCCAAATCAGCCCCAGCATTTT. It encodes CASSERGPNQPQHF. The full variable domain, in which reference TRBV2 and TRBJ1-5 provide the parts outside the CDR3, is EPEVTQTPSHQVTQMGQEVILRCVPISNHLYFYWYRQILGQKVEFLVSFYNNEISEKSEIFDDQFSVERPDGSNFTLKIRSTKLEDSAMYFCASSERGPNQPQHFGDGTRLSIL.

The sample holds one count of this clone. DNA of the CDR3: TGTGCCAGTAGTATTGGTGGGGAGCGAGGCTACACCTTC. This sequence encodes CASSIGGERGYTF. This sequence joins TRBV19 and TRBJ1-2; D remains unclear. CDR1 LNHDA and CDR2 SQIVND come from the germline V gene (reference sequence). The ends were cut back, 3 bases at V and 8 bases at J, with 13 bases in the middle. There are 13 residues in the CDR3.

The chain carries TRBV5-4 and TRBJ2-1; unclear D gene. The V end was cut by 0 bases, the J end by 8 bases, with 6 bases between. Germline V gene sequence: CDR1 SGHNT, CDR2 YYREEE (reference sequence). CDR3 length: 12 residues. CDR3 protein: CASSLASDEQFF. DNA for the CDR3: TGTGCCAGCAGCTTGGCCTCGGATGAGCAGTTCTTC.

CDR3 in amino acids: CASSEDEGTEAFF. The CDR3 nucleotides are TGTGCCAGCAGCGAAGACGAGGGCACTGAAGCTTTCTTT. The chain combines TRBV9 with TRBJ1-1, with D unclear. This CDR3 is 13 amino acids long. V shed 3 bases and J shed 4 bases, with 10 bases lying between them. Germline V gives CDR1 SGDLS, CDR2 YYNGEE.

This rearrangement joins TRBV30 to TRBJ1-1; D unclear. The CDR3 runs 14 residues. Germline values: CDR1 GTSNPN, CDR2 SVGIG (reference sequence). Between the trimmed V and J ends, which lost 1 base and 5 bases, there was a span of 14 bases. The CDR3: CAWSAQDRGTEAFF. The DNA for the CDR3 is TGTGCCTGGAGTGCCCAGGACCGGGGTACTGAAGCTTTCTTT.

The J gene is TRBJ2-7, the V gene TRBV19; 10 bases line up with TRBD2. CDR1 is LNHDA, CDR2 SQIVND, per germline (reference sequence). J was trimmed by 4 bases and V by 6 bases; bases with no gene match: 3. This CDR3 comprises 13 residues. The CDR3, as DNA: TGTGCCAGTAGCGGGACTAGCGCATACGAGCAGTACTTC. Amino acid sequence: CASSGTSAYEQYF.

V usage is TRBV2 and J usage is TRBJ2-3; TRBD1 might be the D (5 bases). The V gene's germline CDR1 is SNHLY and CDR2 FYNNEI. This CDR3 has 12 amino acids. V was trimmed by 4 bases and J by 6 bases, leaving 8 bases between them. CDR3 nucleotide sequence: TGTGCCAGCAGTGCTTACAGGGATACGCAGTATTTT. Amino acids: CASSAYRDTQYF. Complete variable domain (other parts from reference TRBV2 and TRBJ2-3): EPEVTQTPSHQVTQMGQEVILRCVPISNHLYFYWYRQILGQKVEFLVSFYNNEISEKSEIFDDQFSVERPDGSNFTLKIRSTKLEDSAMYFCASSAYRDTQYFGPGTRLTVL.

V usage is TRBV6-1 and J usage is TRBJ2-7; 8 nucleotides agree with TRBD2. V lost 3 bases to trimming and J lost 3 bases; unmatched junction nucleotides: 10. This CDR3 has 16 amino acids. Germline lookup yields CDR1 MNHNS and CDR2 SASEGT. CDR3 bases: TGTGCCAGCAGTGATCGTGGCACTAGCGGAAACTACGAGCAGTACTTC. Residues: CASSDRGTSGNYEQYF.

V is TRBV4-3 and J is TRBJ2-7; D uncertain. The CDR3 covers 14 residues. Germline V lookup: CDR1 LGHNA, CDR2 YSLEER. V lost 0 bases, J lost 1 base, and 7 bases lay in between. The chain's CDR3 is CASSQDRISYEQYF. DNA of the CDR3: TGCGCCAGCAGCCAAGATAGAATTTCCTACGAGCAGTACTTC.

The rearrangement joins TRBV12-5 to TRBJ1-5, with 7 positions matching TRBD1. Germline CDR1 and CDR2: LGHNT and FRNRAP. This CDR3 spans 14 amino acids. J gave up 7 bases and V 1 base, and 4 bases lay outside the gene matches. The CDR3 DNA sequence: TGTGCTAGTGGTTTGGACAGGGGTTCCCAGCCCCAGCATTTT. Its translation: CASGLDRGSQPQHF.

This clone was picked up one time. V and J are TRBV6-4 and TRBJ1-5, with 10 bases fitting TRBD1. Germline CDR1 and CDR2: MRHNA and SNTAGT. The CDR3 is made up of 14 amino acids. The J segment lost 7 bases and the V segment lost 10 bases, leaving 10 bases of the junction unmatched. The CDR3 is CANILDRGGQPQHF. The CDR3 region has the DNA TGTGCCAACATTCTGGACAGGGGGGGCCAGCCCCAGCATTTT.

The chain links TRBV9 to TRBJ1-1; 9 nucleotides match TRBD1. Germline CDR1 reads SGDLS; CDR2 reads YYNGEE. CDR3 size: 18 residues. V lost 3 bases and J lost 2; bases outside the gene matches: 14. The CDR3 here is CASSDLPDRGSGNTEAFF. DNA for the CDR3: TGTGCCAGCAGCGATCTTCCCGACAGGGGGAGCGGCAACACTGAAGCTTTCTTT. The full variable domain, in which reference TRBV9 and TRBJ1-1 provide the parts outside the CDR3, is DSGVTQTPKHLITATGQRVTLRCSPRSGDLSVYWYQQSLDQGLQFLIQYYNGEERAKGNILERFSAQQFPDLHSELNLSSLELGDSALYFCASSDLPDRGSGNTEAFFGQGTRLTVV.

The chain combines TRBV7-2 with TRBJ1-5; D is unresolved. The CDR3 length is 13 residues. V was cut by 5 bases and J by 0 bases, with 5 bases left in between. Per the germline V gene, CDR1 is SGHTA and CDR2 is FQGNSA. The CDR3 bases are TGTGCCAGCAGCCCAGGTAGCAATCAGCCCCAGCATTTT. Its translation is CASSPGSNQPQHF.

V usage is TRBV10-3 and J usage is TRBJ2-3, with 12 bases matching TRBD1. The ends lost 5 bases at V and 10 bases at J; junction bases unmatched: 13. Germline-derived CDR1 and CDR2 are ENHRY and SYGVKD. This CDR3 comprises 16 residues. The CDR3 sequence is CAISPGQGAALGSQYF. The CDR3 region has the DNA TGTGCCATCAGTCCGGGACAGGGGGCAGCATTGGGATCGCAGTATTTT.

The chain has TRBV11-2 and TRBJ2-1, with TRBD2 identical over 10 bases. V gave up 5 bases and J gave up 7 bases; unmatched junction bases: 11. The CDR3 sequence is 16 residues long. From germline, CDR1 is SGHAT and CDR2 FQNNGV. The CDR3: CASSRLTSGTHNEQFF. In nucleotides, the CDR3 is TGTGCCAGCAGCCGATTAACTAGCGGGACCCATAATGAGCAGTTCTTC.

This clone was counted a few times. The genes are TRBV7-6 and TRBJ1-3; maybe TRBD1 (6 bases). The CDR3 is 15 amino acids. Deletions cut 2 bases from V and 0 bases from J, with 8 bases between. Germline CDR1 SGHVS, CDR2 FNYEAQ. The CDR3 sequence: CASSLQGRSGNTIYF. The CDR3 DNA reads TGTGCCAGCAGCTTACAGGGGCGCTCTGGAAACACCATATATTTT.

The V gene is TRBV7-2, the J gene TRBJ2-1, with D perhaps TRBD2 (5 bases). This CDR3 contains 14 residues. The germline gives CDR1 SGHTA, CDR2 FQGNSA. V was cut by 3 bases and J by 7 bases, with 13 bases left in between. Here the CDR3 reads CASSFNYGVNEQFF. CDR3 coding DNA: TGTGCCAGCAGCTTTAACTACGGGGTAAATGAGCAGTTCTTC.

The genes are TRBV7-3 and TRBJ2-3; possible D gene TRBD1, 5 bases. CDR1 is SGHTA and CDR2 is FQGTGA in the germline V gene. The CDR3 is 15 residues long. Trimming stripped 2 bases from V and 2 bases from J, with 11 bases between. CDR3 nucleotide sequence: TGTGCCAGCAGCTTACGAGACAGCAACACAGATACGCAGTATTTT. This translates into CASSLRDSNTDTQYF.

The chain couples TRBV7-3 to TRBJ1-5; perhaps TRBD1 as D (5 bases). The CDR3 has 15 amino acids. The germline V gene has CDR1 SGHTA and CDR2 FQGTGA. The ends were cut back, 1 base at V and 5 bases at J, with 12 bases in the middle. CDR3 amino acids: CASSLRGGSHQPQHF. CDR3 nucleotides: TGTGCCAGCAGCTTAAGGGGGGGGAGTCATCAGCCCCAGCATTTT.

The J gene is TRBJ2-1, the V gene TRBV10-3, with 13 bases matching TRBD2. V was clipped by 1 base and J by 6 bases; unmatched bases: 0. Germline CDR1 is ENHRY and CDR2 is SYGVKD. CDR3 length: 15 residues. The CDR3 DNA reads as TGTGCCATCAGTGAGTGGACTAGCGGGAGCAATGAGCAGTTCTTC. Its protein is CAISEWTSGSNEQFF.

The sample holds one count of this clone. The CDR3 sequence: CASSLTLQGETEAFF. The CDR3 DNA is TGTGCCAGCAGCCTAACCTTACAGGGAGAAACTGAAGCTTTCTTT. The rearrangement uses TRBV7-9 and TRBJ1-1, with D perhaps TRBD1 (6 bases). The CDR3 totals 15 residues. V was trimmed by 5 bases and J by 5 bases, leaving 18 bases between them. CDR1 is SEHNR and CDR2 is FQNEAQ in the germline V gene (reference sequence).

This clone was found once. CDR3 in amino acids: CASSSEGGRSGDSKPRETQYF. In DNA, the CDR3 is TGCGCCAGCAGCTCGGAGGGAGGACGGTCGGGAGACTCCAAACCTAGAGAGACCCAGTACTTC. This sequence joins TRBV5-1 and TRBJ2-5, with D perhaps matching TRBD2 (6 bases). This CDR3 region has 21 residues. Germline V CDR1 and CDR2: SGHRS, YFSETQ. The germline V and J ends were trimmed by 3 bases and 4 bases, with 34 bases remaining between them.

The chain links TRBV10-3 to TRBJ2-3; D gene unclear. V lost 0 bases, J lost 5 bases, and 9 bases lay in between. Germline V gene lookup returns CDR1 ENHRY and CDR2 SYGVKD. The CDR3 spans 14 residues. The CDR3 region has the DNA TGTGCCATCAGTGAGTCCCTAGTCAGAGATACGCAGTATTTT. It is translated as CAISESLVRDTQYF.

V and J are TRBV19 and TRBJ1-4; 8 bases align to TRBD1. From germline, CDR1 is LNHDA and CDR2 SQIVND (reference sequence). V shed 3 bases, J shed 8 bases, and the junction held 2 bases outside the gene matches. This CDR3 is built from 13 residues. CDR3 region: CASSISGGEKLFF. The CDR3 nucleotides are TGTGCCAGTAGTATTTCAGGGGGCGAAAAACTGTTTTTT. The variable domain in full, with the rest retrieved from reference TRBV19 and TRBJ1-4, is DGGITQSPKYLFRKEGQNVTLSCEQNLNHDAMYWYRQDPGQGLRLIYYSQIVNDFQKGDIAEGYSVSREKKESFPLTVTSAQKNPTAFYLCASSISGGEKLFFGSGTQLSVL.

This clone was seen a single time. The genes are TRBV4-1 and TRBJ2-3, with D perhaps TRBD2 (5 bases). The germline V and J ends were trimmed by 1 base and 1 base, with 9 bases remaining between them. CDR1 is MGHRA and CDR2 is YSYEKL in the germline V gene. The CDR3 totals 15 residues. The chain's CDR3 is CASSQVGVRTDTQYF. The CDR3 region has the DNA TGCGCCAGCAGCCAAGTGGGAGTCCGCACAGATACGCAGTATTTT.

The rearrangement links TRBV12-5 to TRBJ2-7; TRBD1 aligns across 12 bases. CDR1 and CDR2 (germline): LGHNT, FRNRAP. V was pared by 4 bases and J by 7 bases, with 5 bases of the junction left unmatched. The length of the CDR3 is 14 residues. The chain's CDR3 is CASGWGDRGREQYF. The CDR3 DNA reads TGTGCTAGTGGTTGGGGGGACAGGGGGCGAGAGCAGTACTTC.